Listed here are 4 T cell receptor beta chains from one sample, sequenced in a study of cytomegalovirus exposure and HLA in healthy donors. Both 60 Vbeta primers and 13 Jbeta primers went into the PCR. Sequenced by immunoSEQ multiplex PCR; TCRdb stores in-frame clones only, minus some. The table has 85,000 to 120,000 clones, just over 70% seen once. Sequencing was performed on PBMCs. These receptors came from a boy between 10 and 17 years old in good health and CMV-seronegative.

The chain carries TRBV6-5 and TRBJ2-7, with 7 bases lining up with TRBD1. The germline gives CDR1 MNHEY, CDR2 SVGAGI. The CDR3 has 14 amino acids. V lost 6 bases to trimming and J lost 0 bases; unmatched junction nucleotides: 5. The CDR3 spells CASSLRDSSYEQYF. The CDR3 coding sequence is TGTGCCAGCAGCCTCCGGGACAGCTCCTACGAGCAGTACTTC.

CDR3 DNA: TGTGCCAGCAGTGAAGCGCTTCTAGCGGGTGATACGCAGTATTTT. Its translation is CASSEALLAGDTQYF. The V gene is TRBV2, the J gene TRBJ2-3, with 8 bases identical to TRBD2. The germline V gene has CDR1 SNHLY and CDR2 FYNNEI. V lost 0 bases to trimming and J lost 6 bases; unmatched junction nucleotides: 5. The CDR3 spans 15 residues. The full variable domain, with the rest looked up from reference TRBV2 and TRBJ2-3, is EPEVTQTPSHQVTQMGQEVILRCVPISNHLYFYWYRQILGQKVEFLVSFYNNEISEKSEIFDDQFSVERPDGSNFTLKIRSTKLEDSAMYFCASSEALLAGDTQYFGPGTRLTVL.

On this clone itself: Other DNA sequences of this sample code for an identical CDR3. This sequence joins TRBV5-4 and TRBJ1-1, with TRBD1 as a possible D gene (6 bases). The CDR3 extends over 13 amino acids. V gave up 2 bases and J gave up 3 bases, with 8 bases separating them. Germline V gene data show CDR1 as SGHNT and CDR2 as YYREEE (reference sequence). The CDR3 protein is CASSLWTDTEAFF. The CDR3 region has the DNA TGTGCCAGCAGCTTATGGACAGACACTGAAGCTTTCTTT.

This clone was recorded once. At the DNA level, this CDR3 is encoded by other sequences in the same sample as well. The rearrangement uses TRBV5-1 and TRBJ2-1; 7 nucleotides match TRBD2. This CDR3 region has 15 residues. CDR1 SGHRS and CDR2 YFSETQ come from the germline V gene. The V and J ends lost 0 bases and 3 bases, in that order; junction bases with no gene match: 3. The CDR3 DNA is TGCGCCAGCAGCTTGGGGCTAGCGGACTACAATGAGCAGTTCTTC. Protein sequence: CASSLGLADYNEQFF.